Listed here are 12 T cell receptor beta chains from one sample, sequenced in a study of cytomegalovirus exposure and HLA in healthy donors. This PCR relied on a set of 60 Vbeta primers and 13 Jbeta primers. Only in-frame clones appear in the TCRdb table, and some are missing; sequencing was by immunoSEQ multiplex PCR. Of some 130,000 clones in the sample, over 60% are singletons; the top ten hold 2% to 2.5%. Sequencing used PBMCs. The source of these receptors is a man younger than 45 in good health and CMV-seronegative.

The chain links TRBV11-3 to TRBJ2-7, with TRBD2 matching over 8 bases. The trim removed 1 base at V and 12 bases at J, leaving 8 bases unmatched. CDR3 size: 13 residues. CDR1 and CDR2 from the germline V gene are SGHNT and YENEEA. The CDR3 loop is CASSLGPGGAPYF. In DNA form, the CDR3 reads TGTGCCAGCAGCTTAGGCCCGGGAGGGGCTCCGTACTTC. The variable domain in full, completed from reference TRBV11-3 and TRBJ2-7, reads EAGVVQSPRYKIIEKKQPVAFWCNPISGHNTLYWYLQNLGQGPELLIRYENEEAVDDSQLPKDRFSAERLKGVDSTLKIQPAELGDSAVYLCASSLGPGGAPYFGPGTRLTVT.

The V gene is TRBV4-2, the J gene TRBJ1-2, with a possible D match to TRBD1 (6 bases). The germline CDR1 and CDR2 sequences are LGHNA and YNFKEQ. V lost 3 bases and J lost 2, with 13 bases in between. The CDR3 has 15 amino acids. Here the CDR3 DNA reads TGTGCCAGCAGCCATATGACAGGCCCAAACTATGGCTACACCTTC. Amino acids: CASSHMTGPNYGYTF.

The rearrangement uses TRBV18 and TRBJ2-1; 10 bases align to TRBD2. V shed 4 bases, J shed 6 bases, and the junction held 9 bases outside the gene matches. The germline V gene encodes CDR1 KGHSH and CDR2 LQKENI. CDR3 size: 16 residues. The CDR3 protein is CASSRIGLAAPNEQFF. The CDR3 DNA is TGTGCCAGCTCACGGATCGGACTAGCGGCCCCCAATGAGCAGTTCTTC.

By proportion, this clone is medium-sized. V and J are TRBV6-1 and TRBJ2-7; TRBD2 aligns across 10 bases. The CDR3 sequence is 15 residues long. The germline V gene encodes CDR1 MNHNS and CDR2 SASEGT. With V trimmed by 6 bases and J by 5 bases, 10 bases remained unmatched. The CDR3 coding sequence is TGTGCCAGCAGACCTTTAGCGGGAGGAGGCCACGAGCAGTACTTC. As protein: CASRPLAGGGHEQYF.

This clone was counted only a few times. The rearrangement links TRBV9 to TRBJ2-1; TRBD2 aligns across 7 bases. The CDR3 sequence is 15 residues long. The junction had 6 bases not matched to a gene; V was cut back by 2 bases and J by 4 bases. Per germline, CDR1 SGDLS and CDR2 YYNGEE. CDR3 protein: CASSVSGTTYNEQFF. The CDR3 coding sequence is TGTGCCAGCAGCGTGAGCGGGACTACTTACAATGAGCAGTTCTTC.

Points on this clone: A junction boundary mismatches the germline segment, possibly from a read error. This sequence joins TRBV7-7 and TRBJ2-3, with D possibly matching TRBD1 (6 bases). The CDR3 covers 15 residues. The V gene's germline CDR1 is SSHAT and CDR2 FNYEAQ (reference sequence). The CDR3 sequence: CASSAGQPPTDTQYF. CDR3 nucleotide sequence: TGTGCTAGCAGCGCCGGACAGCCACCCACAGATACGCAGTATTTT.

The chain recombines TRBV6-5 with TRBJ2-1; D is undetermined. This CDR3 region has 15 residues. V gave up 0 bases and J gave up 8 bases, with 14 bases separating them. CDR1 MNHEY and CDR2 SVGAGI come from the germline V gene. The CDR3 DNA is TGTGCCAGCAGTTACTCGGCCGTCAGGCTGGATGAGCAGTTCTTC. Translating gives CASSYSAVRLDEQFF.

The chain couples TRBV6-5 to TRBJ2-7, with D possibly matching TRBD2 (5 bases). The CDR3 loop spans 14 amino acids. V shed 5 bases and J shed 2 bases, with 13 bases lying between them. Germline CDR1 MNHEY, CDR2 SVGAGI. The CDR3 loop reads CASSRAEEAYEQYF. The CDR3 region has the DNA TGTGCCAGCAGTAGAGCTGAGGAGGCCTACGAGCAGTACTTC.

The chain is built from TRBV7-2 and TRBJ2-5, with 8 bases fitting TRBD2. Unmatched junction bases numbered 16, after V lost 5 bases and J lost 5 bases. Germline values: CDR1 SGHTA, CDR2 FQGNSA. The CDR3 has 17 residues. CDR3 DNA sequence: TGTGCCAGCAGCCCGCCCGGCGGCGGGAGGATAGGGGAGACCCAGTACTTC. Amino acids: CASSPPGGGRIGETQYF. The whole variable domain, filled in from reference TRBV7-2 and TRBJ2-5, reads GAGVSQSPSNKVTEKGKDVELRCDPISGHTALYWYRQSLGQGLEFLIYFQGNSAPDKSGLPSDRFSAERTGGSVSTLTIQRTQQEDSAVYLCASSPPGGGRIGETQYFGPGTRLLVL.

The table lists this clone with a few counts. This sequence joins TRBV2 and TRBJ2-3; maybe TRBD2 (6 bases). Germline V CDR1 and CDR2: SNHLY, FYNNEI. Trimming pared 6 bases from V and 0 bases from J, leaving 13 bases between. This CDR3 contains 15 residues. As DNA, the CDR3 is TGTGCCAGCAGGGAGGGACTCCTTAGCACAGATACGCAGTATTTT. Translation: CASREGLLSTDTQYF.

The chain couples TRBV5-1 to TRBJ2-1, with 7 positions matching TRBD2. V was pared by 1 base and J by 1 base, with 2 bases of the junction left unmatched. Per the germline V gene, CDR1 is SGHRS and CDR2 is YFSETQ. This CDR3 contains 15 residues. CDR3 sequence: CASSLLRGSYNEQFF. The DNA for the CDR3 is TGCGCCAGCAGCTTGTTGCGGGGGTCCTACAATGAGCAGTTCTTC.

This clone has just a few counts. V gene TRBV2 combines with J gene TRBJ1-1; 8 bases agree with TRBD1. Germline V CDR1 and CDR2: SNHLY, FYNNEI. V lost 10 bases and J lost 1; bases outside the gene matches: 8. The CDR3 length is 14 residues. The CDR3 spells CATRTGTGNTEAFF. CDR3 bases: TGTGCCACCCGAACCGGGACAGGGAACACTGAAGCTTTCTTT.